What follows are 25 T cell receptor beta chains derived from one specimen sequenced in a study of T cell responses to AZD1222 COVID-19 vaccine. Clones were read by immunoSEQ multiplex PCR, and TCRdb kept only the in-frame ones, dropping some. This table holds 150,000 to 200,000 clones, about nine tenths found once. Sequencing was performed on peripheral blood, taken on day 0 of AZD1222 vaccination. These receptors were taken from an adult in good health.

CDR3 loop: CASSDTISTYEQYF. The CDR3 nucleotides are TGTGCCAGCAGTGACACCATTTCCACCTACGAGCAGTACTTC. The chain is built from TRBV6-1 and TRBJ2-7; D is ambiguous. Germline V CDR1 and CDR2: MNHNS, SASEGT. V was pared by 3 bases and J by 2 bases, with 11 bases between. The CDR3 spans 14 residues.

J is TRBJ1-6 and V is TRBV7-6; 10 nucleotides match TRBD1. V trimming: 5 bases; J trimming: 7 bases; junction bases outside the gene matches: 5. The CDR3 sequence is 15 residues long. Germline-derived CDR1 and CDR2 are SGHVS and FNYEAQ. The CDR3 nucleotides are TGTGCCAGCAGCGACCGGACAGGGGGGAATTCACCCCTCCACTTT. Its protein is CASSDRTGGNSPLHF.

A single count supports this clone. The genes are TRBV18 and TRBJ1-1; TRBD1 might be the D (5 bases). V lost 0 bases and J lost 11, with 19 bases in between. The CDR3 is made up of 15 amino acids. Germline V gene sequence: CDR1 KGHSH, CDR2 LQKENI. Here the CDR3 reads CASSPPRDSHFGAFF. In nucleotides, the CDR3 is TGTGCCAGCTCACCACCCAGGGACTCACATTTCGGGGCTTTCTTT.

CDR3 bases: TGTGCCAGCAGCCACTTCGAGGACGGTCTATCACCCCTCCACTTT. Protein: CASSHFEDGLSPLHF. The rearrangement links TRBV5-8 to TRBJ1-6; D not resolved. Germline V CDR1 and CDR2: SGHTS, YDEGEE. This CDR3 spans 15 amino acids. Deletions cut 4 bases from V and 10 bases from J, with 18 bases between.

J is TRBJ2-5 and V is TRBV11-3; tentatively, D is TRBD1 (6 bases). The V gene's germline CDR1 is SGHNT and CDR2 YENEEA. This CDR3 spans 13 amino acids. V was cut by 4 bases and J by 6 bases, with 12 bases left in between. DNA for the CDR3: TGTGCCAGCAGCTCCACAGGGCTGAAGACCCAGTACTTC. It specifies CASSSTGLKTQYF.

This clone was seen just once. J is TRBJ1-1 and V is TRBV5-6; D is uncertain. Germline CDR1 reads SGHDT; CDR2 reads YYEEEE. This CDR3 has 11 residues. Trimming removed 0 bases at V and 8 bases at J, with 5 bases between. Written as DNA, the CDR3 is TGTGCCAGCAGCTTGGGGCAGGAAGCTTTCTTT. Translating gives CASSLGQEAFF.

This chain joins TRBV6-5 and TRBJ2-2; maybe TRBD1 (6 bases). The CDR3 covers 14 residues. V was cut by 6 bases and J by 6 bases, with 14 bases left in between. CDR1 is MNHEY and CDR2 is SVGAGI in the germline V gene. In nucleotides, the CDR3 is TGTGCCAGCAGGGCACAGGGTTGGGCCGGGGAGCTGTTTTTT. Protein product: CASRAQGWAGELFF.

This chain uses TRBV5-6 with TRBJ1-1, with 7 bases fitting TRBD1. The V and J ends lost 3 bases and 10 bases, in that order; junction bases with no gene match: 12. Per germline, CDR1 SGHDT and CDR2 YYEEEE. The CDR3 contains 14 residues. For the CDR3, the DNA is TGTGCCAGCAGCTGGGAGGGGGCCTCTTTCGGAGCTTTCTTT. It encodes CASSWEGASFGAFF.

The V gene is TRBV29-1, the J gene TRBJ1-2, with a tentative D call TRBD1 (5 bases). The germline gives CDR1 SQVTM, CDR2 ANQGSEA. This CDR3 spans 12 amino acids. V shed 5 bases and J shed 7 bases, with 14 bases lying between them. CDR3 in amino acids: CSVPWGVGGYTF. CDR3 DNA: TGCAGCGTTCCCTGGGGCGTGGGTGGCTACACCTTC.

The CDR3 sequence: CASSLVPAYGYTF. Here the CDR3 DNA reads TGCGCCAGCAGCTTGGTGCCAGCCTATGGCTACACCTTC. The V and J genes are TRBV5-1 and TRBJ1-2; D is undetermined. Germline lookup yields CDR1 SGHRS and CDR2 YFSETQ. The CDR3 covers 13 residues. The ends were cut back, 0 bases at V and 4 bases at J, with 7 bases in the middle.

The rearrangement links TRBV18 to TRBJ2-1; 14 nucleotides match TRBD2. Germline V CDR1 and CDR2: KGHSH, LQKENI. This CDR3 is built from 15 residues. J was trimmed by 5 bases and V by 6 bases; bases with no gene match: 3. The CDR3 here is CASSGTSGGNNEQFF. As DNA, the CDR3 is TGTGCCAGCTCGGGGACTAGCGGGGGCAACAATGAGCAGTTCTTC.

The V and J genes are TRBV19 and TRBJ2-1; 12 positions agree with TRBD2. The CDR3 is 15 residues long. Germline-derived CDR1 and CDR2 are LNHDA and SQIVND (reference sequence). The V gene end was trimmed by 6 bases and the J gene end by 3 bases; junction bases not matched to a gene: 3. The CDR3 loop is CASSQTSGSYNEQFF. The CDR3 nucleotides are TGTGCCAGTAGCCAGACTAGCGGGAGCTACAATGAGCAGTTCTTC.

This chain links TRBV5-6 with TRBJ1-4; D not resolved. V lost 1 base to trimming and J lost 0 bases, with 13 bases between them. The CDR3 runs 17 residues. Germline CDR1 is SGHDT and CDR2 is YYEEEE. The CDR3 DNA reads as TGTGCCAGCAGCTTGTATGACGGCTCCGCAACTAATGAAAAACTGTTTTTT. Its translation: CASSLYDGSATNEKLFF.

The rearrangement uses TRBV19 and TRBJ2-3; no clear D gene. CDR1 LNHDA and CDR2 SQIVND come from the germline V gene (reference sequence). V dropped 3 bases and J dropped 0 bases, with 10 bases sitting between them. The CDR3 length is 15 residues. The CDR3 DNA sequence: TGTGCCAGTAGTATGAGAAGAACTAGCACAGATACGCAGTATTTT. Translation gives CASSMRRTSTDTQYF.

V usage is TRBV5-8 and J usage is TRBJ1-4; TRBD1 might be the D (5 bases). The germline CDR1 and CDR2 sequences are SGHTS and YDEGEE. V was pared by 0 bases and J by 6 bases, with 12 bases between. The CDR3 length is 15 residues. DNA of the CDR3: TGTGCCAGCAGCTTGGCGGGGGTAGGGGATGAAAAACTGTTTTTT. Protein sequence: CASSLAGVGDEKLFF.

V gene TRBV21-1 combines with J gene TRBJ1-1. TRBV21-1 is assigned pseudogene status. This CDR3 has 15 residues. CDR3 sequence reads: CASSLLTSRGTEAFF. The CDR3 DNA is TGTGCCAGCAGCCTCCTCACCTCCCGGGGTACTGAAGCTTTCTTT.

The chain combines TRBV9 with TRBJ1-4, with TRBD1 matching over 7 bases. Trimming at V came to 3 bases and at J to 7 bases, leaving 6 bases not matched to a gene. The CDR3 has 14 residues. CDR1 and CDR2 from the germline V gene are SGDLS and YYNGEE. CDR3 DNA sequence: TGTGCCAGCAGCGCACAGGGGTTCCCTGAAAAACTGTTTTTT. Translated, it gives CASSAQGFPEKLFF. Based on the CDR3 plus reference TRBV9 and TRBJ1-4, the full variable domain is DSGVTQTPKHLITATGQRVTLRCSPRSGDLSVYWYQQSLDQGLQFLIQYYNGEERAKGNILERFSAQQFPDLHSELNLSSLELGDSALYFCASSAQGFPEKLFFGSGTQLSVL.

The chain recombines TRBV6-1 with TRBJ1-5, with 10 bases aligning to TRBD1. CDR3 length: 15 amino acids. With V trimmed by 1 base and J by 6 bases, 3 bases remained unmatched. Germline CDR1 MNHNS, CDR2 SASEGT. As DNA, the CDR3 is TGTGCCAGCAGTGAAGGAGACAGGGGGCTTCAGCCCCAGCATTTT. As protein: CASSEGDRGLQPQHF.

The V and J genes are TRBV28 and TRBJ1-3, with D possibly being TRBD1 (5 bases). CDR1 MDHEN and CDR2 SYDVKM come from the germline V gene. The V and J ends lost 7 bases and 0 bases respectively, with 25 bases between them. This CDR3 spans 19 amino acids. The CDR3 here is CASTLWGPSAIDSGNTIYF. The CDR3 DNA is TGTGCCAGCACCTTGTGGGGCCCCTCCGCGATAGACTCTGGAAACACCATATATTTT.

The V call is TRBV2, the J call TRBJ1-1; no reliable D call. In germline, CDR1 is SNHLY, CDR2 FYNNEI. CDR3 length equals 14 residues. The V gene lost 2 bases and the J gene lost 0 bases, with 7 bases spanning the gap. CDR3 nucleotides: TGTGCCAGCAGTGAACGGCAGATGAACACTGAAGCTTTCTTT. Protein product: CASSERQMNTEAFF.

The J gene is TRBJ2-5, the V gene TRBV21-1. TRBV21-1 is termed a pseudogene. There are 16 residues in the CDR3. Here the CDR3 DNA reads TGTGCCAGCAGCAAACGTGGGCCGGGGGCGAGAGAGACCCAGTACTTC. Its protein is CASSKRGPGARETQYF.

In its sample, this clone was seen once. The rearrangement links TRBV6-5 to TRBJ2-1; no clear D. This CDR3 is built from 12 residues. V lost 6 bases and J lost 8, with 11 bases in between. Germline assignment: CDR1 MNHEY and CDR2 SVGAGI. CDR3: CASRAAMDEQFF. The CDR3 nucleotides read TGTGCCAGCAGGGCCGCTATGGATGAGCAGTTCTTC.

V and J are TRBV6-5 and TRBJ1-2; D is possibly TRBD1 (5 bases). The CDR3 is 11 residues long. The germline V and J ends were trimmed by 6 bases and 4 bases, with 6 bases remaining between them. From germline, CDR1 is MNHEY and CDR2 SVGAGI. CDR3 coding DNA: TGTGCCAGCAGGGGGGTCTATGGCTACACCTTC. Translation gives CASRGVYGYTF.

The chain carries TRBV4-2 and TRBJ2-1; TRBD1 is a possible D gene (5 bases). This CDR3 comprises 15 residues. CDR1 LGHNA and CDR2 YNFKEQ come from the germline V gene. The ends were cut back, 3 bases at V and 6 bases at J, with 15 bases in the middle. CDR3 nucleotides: TGTGCCAGCAGCCACCTGACTGGGGCACCCAATGAGCAGTTCTTC. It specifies CASSHLTGAPNEQFF.

The CDR3: CASSYTGEKLFF. The CDR3 nucleotides are TGTGCCAGCAGTTATACGGGTGAAAAACTGTTTTTT. This chain links TRBV12-3 or TRBV12-4 with TRBJ1-4; D call uncertain. The CDR3 totals 12 residues. V was trimmed by 4 bases and J by 7 bases, leaving 7 bases between them.